This TCR beta chain was recovered during a study of neoadjuvant anti-PD-1 for oral cavity cancer. Study-wide findings and caveats: TCR analyses covered only a few patients per response group.

Patients were newly diagnosed with stage II-IVA oral cavity squamous cell carcinoma without prior systemic or radiation treatment. PBMCs were not maintained or expanded in culture before analysis. This clone is a singleton in its sample. Its target is unknown. The table came from immunoSEQ multiplex PCR; TCRdb's copy has only in-frame clones and leaves some out. This table holds tens of thousands of clones, roughly 84% found once. Germline V lookup: CDR1 MNHEY, CDR2 SVGAGI. This CDR3 region has 15 residues. V lost 6 bases and J lost 1; bases outside the gene matches: 5. The chain recombines TRBV6-5 with TRBJ1-1; 10 nucleotides agree with TRBD1. This clonotype was obtained from a person between 40 and 79 years old with oral cavity squamous cell carcinoma. Sequenced here: PBMCs, sampled before nivolumab (anti-PD-1) treatment. The chain's CDR3 is CASRIDRGPNTEAFF. The CDR3 nucleotides are TGTGCCAGCAGAATAGACAGGGGGCCGAACACTGAAGCTTTCTTT.